A single sample is the source of the 11 T cell receptor beta chains below, sequenced in a study of tumor-infiltrating lymphocytes in primary liver carcinoma. The template, approximately 500 ng total RNA, yielded TCR beta cDNA made with a constant-region primer. TCR beta libraries came from three nested multiplex PCR rounds using slightly modified ARM-PCR. The opening two PCR rounds, ten to eleven cycles each, paired TRBV1-TRBV30 forward primers with a C-beta reverse primer. TCRdb recomputed calls from the multiplex PCR reads with MiXCR, one row per CDR3 protein. This table holds over 250,000 distinct CDR3 sequences, around three fifths found once. The authors took blood RNA from unsorted whole blood and also extracted germline DNA. The specimen was peripheral blood. These receptors were obtained from a woman under 40 with primary liver carcinoma and hepatitis B virus infection.

Turning to this clonotype: Possible read error: a much larger clone is one base away. This chain uses TRBV12-3 or TRBV12-4 with TRBJ2-3, with TRBD2 identical over 7 bases. V lost 10 bases and J lost 3; bases outside the gene matches: 10. The CDR3 sequence is 14 residues long. Written as DNA, the CDR3 is TGTGCCAACAGCGGGACCTCGGTAACAGATACGCAGTATTTT. Protein sequence: CANSGTSVTDTQYF.

There are a few counts of this clonotype. The missing conserved phenylalanine or tryptophan at the end of this CDR3 makes a read error likely. The chain couples TRBV29-1 to TRBJ1-1; D remains unclear. The CDR3 has 15 amino acids. V shed 4 bases and J shed 4 bases, with 19 bases lying between them. The germline V gene encodes CDR1 SQVTM and CDR2 ANQGSEA. The CDR3 DNA is TGCAGCGTTGGATCCGGGTGGGGTATGATCACTGAAGCTTTCATT. This translates into CSVGSGWGMITEAFI.

This clonotype has a handful of counts. The rearrangement links TRBV6-6 to TRBJ1-3; 10 bases map to TRBD1. The trim removed 8 bases at V and 3 bases at J, leaving 7 bases unmatched. Germline V gives CDR1 MNHNY, CDR2 SVGAGI (reference sequence). CDR3 length: 15 residues. This chain's CDR3 is CASSDRGKDGNTIYF. CDR3 DNA: TGTGCCAGCTCGGACAGGGGGAAAGATGGAAACACCATATATTTT.

This clonotype was seen once. Germline is not matched at one junction end, which may reflect a read error. V usage is TRBV11-2 and J usage is TRBJ1-6; D remains unclear. CDR1 and CDR2 (germline): SGHAT, FQNNGV. The length of the CDR3 is 13 residues. Written as DNA, the CDR3 is TGTGCCAGCGGCTCGGGTCAGAATTCATCCCTCCACTTT. Encoded protein: CASGSGQNSSLHF.

This clonotype was counted between two and nine times. CDR3 region: CASSPTFPGQGKRPQPQHF. The DNA of the CDR3 is TGTGCCAGCAGCCCTACATTCCCGGGACAGGGGAAAAGACCTCAGCCCCAGCATTTT. This chain uses TRBV5-5 with TRBJ1-5; 10 positions agree with TRBD1. CDR3 length: 19 residues. Germline trimming cut 4 bases from V and 6 bases from J; bases unmatched to any gene: 19. Germline V CDR1 and CDR2: SGHKS, YYEKEE (reference sequence).

This clonotype was found once. With a much larger clone just one base away, this may be a read error. The J gene is TRBJ2-7, the V gene TRBV6-1, with D perhaps matching TRBD2 (5 bases). This CDR3 region has 16 residues. Looked up from germline, CDR1 is MNHNS and CDR2 is SASEGT. The CDR3 nucleotides are TGTGCCAGCAGTGAAGCGATGAGCGGCAGAAGTTACGGGCAGTACTTC. This translates into CASSEAMSGRSYGQYF.

Regarding this clonotype: Given a much more abundant clone one base away, this may be a read error. The chain combines TRBV4-3 with TRBJ2-1; 11 bases line up with TRBD2. The CDR3 consists of 17 residues. Germline V CDR1 and CDR2: LGHNA, YSLEER. The CDR3 reads CTSSQDWASGRFNEQFF. CDR3 DNA sequence: TGCACCAGCAGCCAAGATTGGGCTAGCGGGAGGTTCAATGAGCAGTTCTTC.

The chain employs TRBV6-1 and TRBJ2-2; D ambiguous. CDR1 MNHNS and CDR2 SASEGT come from the germline V gene. The CDR3 is 14 amino acids. V was pared by 2 bases and J by 2 bases, with 6 bases between. CDR3 residues: CASSEPFNTGELFF. In DNA, the CDR3 is TGTGCCAGCAGTGAACCCTTCAACACCGGGGAGCTGTTTTTT.

Comment on this clonotype: An end of the junction differs from the germline gene, which may be a read error. The chain couples TRBV11-2 to TRBJ2-3; 9 bases align to TRBD2. CDR1 and CDR2 (germline): SGHAT, FQNNGV. CDR3 length: 18 residues. The CDR3 sequence is CASSPLNSGGGSTDTQYF. CDR3 sequence (DNA): TGTGCCAGCAGCCCCTTAAATAGCGGGGGTGGTTCAACAGATACACAGTATTTT.

A remark on this clonotype: A read error is possible here, since a much larger clone lies one base away. The chain recombines TRBV12-3 or TRBV12-4 with TRBJ1-5; weak D call: TRBD1 (5 bases). This CDR3 comprises 16 residues. CDR3 residues: CANSFRGANLNQPQHF. The CDR3 DNA sequence: TGTGCCAACAGTTTCCGCGGGGCGAACCTCAATCAGCCCCAGCATTTT.

This clonotype appeared once. This chain connects TRBV2 to TRBJ1-5, with a weak D call TRBD1 (5 bases). V lost 9 bases and J 0 bases, leaving 15 bases between the germline ends. Germline CDR1 is SNHLY and CDR2 is FYNNEI. The CDR3 spans 15 residues. The CDR3 reads CASKVGHYSNQPQHF. In nucleotides, the CDR3 is TGTGCCAGTAAGGTCGGACATTATAGCAATCAGCCCCAGCATTTT.